This T cell receptor (beta chain) was retrieved from a study of human T cells and chemical hapten exposure. Study background: 2% DPC applied to an approximately 2 cm by approximately 2 cm arm area sensitized donors.

This clonotype has at least ten counts. In the library, unique molecular identifiers were attached to individual cDNA molecules. How the authors handled the data: Ranging from about 20,000 to 750,000, TCR counts per sample had a median value of around 91,000. TCRdb analysed the RACE reads with MiXCR anew, one entry per CDR3 protein. TCRdb, rather than the study authors, made the V and J calls. The sample shows more than 100,000 distinct CDR3 sequences, less than 15% of them seen only once. The V gene lost 1 base and the J gene lost 3 bases, with 10 bases spanning the gap. CDR3 length equals 14 residues. CDR1 and CDR2 from the germline V gene are DFQATT and SNEGSKA (reference sequence). Time point indicated: pre-sensitization, week 0. Treatment given: therapeutic diphenylcyclopropenone sensitization with weekly scalp DPC. Patch tests were applied only after blood draws.

The receptor's source is a woman aged 18-35 years with alopecia areata. Some clones in this sample may be carry-over from other donors' samples. The source material was whole blood, sampled in connection with sensitization to the hapten diphenylcyclopropenone (DPC). This sequence joins TRBV20-1 and TRBJ2-1; the D gene is possibly TRBD2 (6 bases). CDR3 bases: TGCAGTGCTAGAGGGAGACTAGTCTACAATGAGCAGTTCTTC. Its protein is CSARGRLVYNEQFF.